The sequence of this T cell receptor beta chain was determined in a study of Ad26.COV2.S vaccination and SARS-CoV-2 variants. Overall study: Dosing was one shot or two shots 56 days apart.

Findings and limits, study-wide: Vaccine and placebo recipients had similar non-spike TCR breadth. Spike-specific responses of CD8+ and CD4+ T cells were reported to display substantial breadth after vaccination.

CDR3 length equals 16 residues. Trimming removed 1 base from V and 2 bases from J, with 15 bases in between. CDR1 and CDR2 from the germline V gene are MGHRA and YSYEKL. Treatment meaning: roughly 19 received Ad26.COV2.S at low or high dose, single or two shots; 5 received placebo; per-sample allocation not given. After the first vaccine or placebo injection, samples were drawn on day 63. An Ad26 vector expressing Wuhan-strain SARS-CoV-2 spike served as the vaccine. Measured with immunoSEQ multiplex PCR; TCRdb has only the in-frame clones, and not every one. The sample includes 360,000 or so clones, around 87% of them seen just once. Details on this clone: Its antigen is not identified.

The rearrangement joins TRBV4-1 to TRBJ2-7; D tentatively reads TRBD1 or TRBD2 (5 bases each). Sample: peripheral blood, taken in a trial of Ad26.COV2.S vaccine versus placebo. This receptor was taken from a person aged 18-60 years who received the Ad26.COV2.S COVID-19 vaccine or a placebo. CDR3 nucleotides: TGCGCCAGCAGCCAAGGGACCTTTTTGGGGGCCTACGAGCAGTACTTC. Translating it yields CASSQGTFLGAYEQYF.